This T cell receptor beta chain was profiled in a study of low-dose radiotherapy and immunotherapy resistance in tumors. Study as a whole: Participants in Cohort 1 were administered 0.5 Gy per fraction at 2-week intervals, to a cumulative dose of 6.5 Gy. Fractions of 1 Gy went to Cohort 2 every two weeks, for 13 Gy over 26 weeks. Every two weeks, the protocol called for intravenous cyclophosphamide at 200 mg/m2. It was given one day before each radiation and immunotherapy administration.

Priming of first-strand cDNA relied on TRAV- and TRBV-specific primers (covering alpha and beta chains). A roughly 22-cycle PCR with a constant-region primer and V-primer adapter amplified TCRs. TCRdb re-analysed the reads in MiXCR, keeping a single row per CDR3 protein. Among tens of thousands of distinct CDR3 sequences, around a quarter were seen once, and the ten largest hold around 10%. Germline loops: CDR1 SGHAT, CDR2 FQNNGV. The CDR3 contains 12 residues. The V and J ends lost 3 bases and 4 bases respectively, with 6 bases between them. Sample time point: after trial treatment. Treatment denoted: LDRT plus nivolumab, ipilimumab, low-dose cyclophosphamide and aspirin (RACIN trial). The donors' treatment consisted of nivolumab, ipilimumab, aspirin, low-dose cyclophosphamide and low-dose radiotherapy.

The rearrangement joins TRBV11-2 to TRBJ2-5, with a possible D match to TRBD2 (5 bases). Sequenced material: PBMCs, taken after low-dose radiotherapy plus immunotherapy. The clonotype originates from a male donor with prostate cancer. CDR3: CASSFGRETQYF. The CDR3 region has the DNA TGTGCCAGCAGCTTTGGGAGAGAGACCCAGTACTTC. The full variable domain, its missing parts supplied by reference TRBV11-2 and TRBJ2-5, is EAGVAQSPRYKIIEKRQSVAFWCNPISGHATLYWYQQILGQGPKLLIQFQNNGVVDDSQLPKDRFSAERLKGVDSTLKIQPAKLEDSAVYLCASSFGRETQYFGPGTRLLVL.